Each of the 14 T cell receptor beta chains below was sequenced from the same sample in a study of PD-1 blockade in classical Hodgkin lymphoma. Assay used: immunoSEQ multiplex PCR; TCRdb lists only in-frame clones, some missing. The data contain about 23,000 clones, around three quarters of them seen just once; the ten biggest clones take up about a sixth. All the patients suffered relapse after autologous stem cell transplantation, and brentuximab vedotin exposure differed. Sequences were derived from peripheral blood mononuclear cells (PBMCs), sampled before the second cycle of nivolumab. Receptors originate from a human donor with classical Hodgkin lymphoma.

This clone was detected only a few times. The V call is TRBV5-1, the J call TRBJ2-6, with D perhaps matching TRBD1 (6 bases). V dropped 4 bases and J dropped 0 bases, with 11 bases sitting between them. There are 16 residues in the CDR3. Germline V CDR1 and CDR2: SGHRS, YFSETQ. The CDR3 region is CASSADSHSGANVLTF. The CDR3 DNA reads TGCGCCAGCAGCGCGGACAGCCACTCTGGGGCCAACGTCCTGACTTTC.

The chain recombines TRBV5-5 with TRBJ2-7, with D perhaps given as TRBD1 or TRBD2 (5 bases each). V was clipped by 1 base and J by 4 bases, with 21 bases between them. This CDR3 comprises 17 residues. Germline assignment: CDR1 SGHKS and CDR2 YYEKEE (reference sequence). Written as DNA, the CDR3 is TGTGCCAGCAGCTTGATGGGGACGACAGCAGCCTATTACGAGCAGTACTTC. It codes for CASSLMGTTAAYYEQYF.

The chain couples TRBV6-1 to TRBJ1-2; no definite D call. The CDR3 sequence is 11 residues long. The germline V and J ends were trimmed by 2 bases and 5 bases, with 3 bases remaining between them. Germline CDR1 reads MNHNS; CDR2 reads SASEGT. The DNA for the CDR3 is TGTGCCAGCAGTGAACAATATGGCTACACCTTC. It encodes CASSEQYGYTF.

This chain connects TRBV28 to TRBJ1-3, with D perhaps TRBD1 (6 bases). The length of the CDR3 is 12 residues. Trimming pared 4 bases from V and 15 bases from J, leaving 16 bases between. Germline V gene data show CDR1 as MDHEN and CDR2 as SYDVKM. CDR3 nucleotides: TGTGCCAGCAGTTCCGAGGGGGTCCAGGAATATTTT. Protein: CASSSEGVQEYF.

V usage is TRBV28 and J usage is TRBJ2-1; D is unclear. Between the trimmed V and J ends, which lost 6 bases and 2 bases, there was a span of 20 bases. Germline V lookup: CDR1 MDHEN, CDR2 SYDVKM. The CDR3 extends over 17 amino acids. The CDR3 loop reads CASSERRPPLPYNEQFF. In DNA, the CDR3 is TGTGCCAGCAGCGAACGCAGACCTCCGCTACCCTACAATGAGCAGTTCTTC.

The gene calls are TRBV7-8 and TRBJ2-7; TRBD2 matches at 7 bases. V trimming: 5 bases; J trimming: 2 bases; junction bases outside the gene matches: 9. This CDR3 contains 15 residues. The germline V gene has CDR1 SGHVS and CDR2 FQNEAQ. The CDR3 DNA sequence: TGTGCCAGCAGCCTTTCGCACAGCGGGACCTACGAGCAGTACTTC. Translating gives CASSLSHSGTYEQYF.

The chain joins TRBV5-1 to TRBJ2-1; D unresolved. Germline lookup yields CDR1 SGHRS and CDR2 YFSETQ. Trimming pared 5 bases from V and 7 bases from J, leaving 16 bases between. The CDR3 contains 14 residues. The CDR3 DNA follows: TGCGCCAGCAGACATTGGACCGTTAGTAATGAGCAGTTCTTC. This gives the protein CASRHWTVSNEQFF.

The rearrangement joins TRBV5-1 to TRBJ2-1; 12 nucleotides match TRBD2. J lost 4 bases, V lost 3 bases, and 11 bases had no gene match. Germline loops: CDR1 SGHRS, CDR2 YFSETQ. This CDR3 comprises 18 residues. The CDR3 spells CASSWGLAGIISYNEQFF. The CDR3 coding sequence is TGCGCCAGCAGCTGGGGACTAGCGGGTATAATCTCTTACAATGAGCAGTTCTTC.

This chain joins TRBV2 and TRBJ1-1; 8 nucleotides line up with TRBD1. The CDR3 is 15 residues long. Germline CDR1 reads SNHLY; CDR2 reads FYNNEI. With V trimmed by 6 bases and J by 6 bases, 12 bases remained unmatched. For the CDR3, the DNA is TGTGCCAGCAGGAAACTCCAGGGGGCGATAGCTGAAGCTTTCTTT. Residues: CASRKLQGAIAEAFF.

This clone was seen a few times. The genes are TRBV7-9 and TRBJ2-1; 10 bases fit TRBD2. The CDR3 spans 13 residues. V shed 4 bases, J shed 12 bases, and the junction held 6 bases outside the gene matches. Germline V CDR1 and CDR2: SEHNR, FQNEAQ (reference sequence). This CDR3 is CASSSAGGPTQFF. DNA of the CDR3: TGTGCCAGCAGCTCAGCGGGAGGGCCAACGCAGTTCTTC.

This sequence joins TRBV6-6 and TRBJ2-5, with TRBD2 matching over 9 bases. Unmatched junction bases numbered 7, after V lost 5 bases and J lost 3 bases. CDR3 length equals 15 residues. Germline V gives CDR1 MNHNY, CDR2 SVGAGI (reference sequence). CDR3 nucleotide sequence: TGTGCCAGCAGTCAAGGGACTAGCAGTAAAGAGACCCAGTACTTC. Its translation: CASSQGTSSKETQYF.

The J gene is TRBJ2-3, the V gene TRBV27, with 7 bases lining up with TRBD2. The CDR3 has 14 amino acids. Germline V lookup: CDR1 MNHEY, CDR2 SMNVEV (reference sequence). The J segment lost 0 bases and the V segment lost 10 bases, leaving 7 bases of the junction unmatched. DNA of the CDR3: TGTGCCACCAGGAGAGCGGGGAGCACAGATACGCAGTATTTT. Translation gives CATRRAGSTDTQYF.

V gene TRBV5-1 combines with J gene TRBJ1-1; D uncertain. The CDR3 length is 15 residues. The ends were cut back, 3 bases at V and 3 bases at J, with 15 bases in the middle. From germline, CDR1 is SGHRS and CDR2 YFSETQ. As DNA, the CDR3 is TGCGCCAGCAGCTCGAATCGGGCGAGGGACACTGAAGCTTTCTTT. Translation gives CASSSNRARDTEAFF. Filled out from reference TRBV5-1 and TRBJ1-1, the complete variable domain reads KAGVTQTPRYLIKTRGQQVTLSCSPISGHRSVSWYQQTPGQGLQFLFEYFSETQRNKGNFPGRFSGRQFSNSRSEMNVSTLELGDSALYLCASSSNRARDTEAFFGQGTRLTVV.

The chain employs TRBV30 and TRBJ2-7; D gene unclear. The ends were cut back, 5 bases at V and 2 bases at J, with 16 bases in the middle. The length of the CDR3 is 14 residues. The V gene's germline CDR1 is GTSNPN and CDR2 SVGIG (reference sequence). The CDR3 loop is CAWAPGIPPYEQYF. The DNA of the CDR3 is TGTGCCTGGGCCCCTGGGATACCCCCCTACGAGCAGTACTTC.